What follows are 2 T cell receptor beta chains derived from one specimen sequenced in a study of blood T cells in healthy people across ages. Alongside a J-beta primer mix, a sample-barcoded 5' primer served in a second PCR lasting roughly 6 to 11 cycles. TCRdb reanalysed the 5' RACE reads using MiXCR and keeps one entry per CDR3 protein. The sample consists of about 640,000 distinct CDR3 sequences, around 54% of them appearing once. Sequencing used blood. The receptors originated from a man between 60 and 75 years old in good health.

The rearrangement links TRBV6-1 to TRBJ1-1, with D maybe TRBD1 (5 bases). Germline loops: CDR1 MNHNS, CDR2 SASEGT. The CDR3 extends over 16 amino acids. V shed 4 bases and J shed 1 base, with 16 bases lying between them. This CDR3 is CASSGAGTVRNTEAFF. Here the CDR3 DNA reads TGTGCCAGCAGTGGCGCCGGGACGGTCAGGAACACTGAAGCTTTCTTT.

This clonotype was observed a handful of times. The chain couples TRBV20-1 to TRBJ2-1; D unclear. The ends were cut back, 3 bases at V and 6 bases at J, with 12 bases in the middle. The V gene's germline CDR1 is DFQATT and CDR2 SNEGSKA (reference sequence). The CDR3 extends over 13 amino acids. CDR3 nucleotides: TGCAGTGCTAGCGGTGTAGTTCCCAATGAGCAGTTCTTC. Translation gives CSASGVVPNEQFF.